Shown below are 23 T cell receptor beta chains from a single sample sequenced in a study of OX40 agonist ivuxolimab in advanced cancers. Receptor amplification or capture employed the immunoSEQ multiplex PCR assay. The table was pulled from immuneACCESS by TCRdb, which kept in-frame rearrangements only. Such tables lose some clones; where checked, under half of the loss comes from unresolved V genes, and the rest has no known cause. Across this sample there are under 30,000 clones, with 90% seen only once. The ten top clones hold about 24% of the sample. Sample: CD4+ or CD8+ T cells sorted from blood, taken in a trial of the OX40 agonist ivuxolimab. Source of these receptors: an adult with an advanced solid tumor such as melanoma, head and neck, liver or kidney cancer.

The chain employs TRBV9 and TRBJ1-1, with 7 positions matching TRBD1. This CDR3 contains 14 residues. From germline, CDR1 is SGDLS and CDR2 YYNGEE. V gave up 2 bases and J gave up 4 bases; unmatched junction bases: 5. The CDR3 DNA follows: TGTGCCAGCAGCGTTTACAGGGGTAGCACTGAAGCTTTCTTT. Its translation is CASSVYRGSTEAFF.

The V and J genes are TRBV5-5 and TRBJ1-5, with 8 nucleotides matching TRBD1. Trimming at V came to 4 bases and at J to 6 bases, leaving 9 bases not matched to a gene. Germline-derived CDR1 and CDR2 are SGHKS and YYEKEE (reference sequence). The CDR3 is 15 residues long. The chain's CDR3 is CASSPTDRGFQPQHF. CDR3 DNA: TGTGCCAGCAGCCCTACTGACAGGGGCTTTCAGCCCCAGCATTTT.

This sequence joins TRBV6-1 and TRBJ2-7; 10 bases align to TRBD2. The ends lost 4 bases at V and 6 bases at J; junction bases unmatched: 9. Germline V gene lookup returns CDR1 MNHNS and CDR2 SASEGT. CDR3 length: 15 amino acids. The CDR3 reads CASSAQSGRASEQYF. The DNA for the CDR3 is TGTGCCAGCAGTGCCCAGAGCGGGAGGGCCTCCGAGCAGTACTTC.

This chain connects TRBV11-3 to TRBJ1-1; 7 bases align to TRBD1. The CDR3 has 16 residues. Germline CDR1 SGHNT, CDR2 YENEEA. The J segment lost 1 base and the V segment lost 1 base, leaving 6 bases of the junction unmatched. CDR3 sequence reads: CASSLVYGDRNTEAFF. The CDR3 nucleotides read TGTGCCAGCAGCTTAGTGTACGGGGACAGGAACACTGAAGCTTTCTTT.

The chain employs TRBV5-4 and TRBJ2-7; no definite D call. The CDR3 length is 15 residues. Germline assignment: CDR1 SGHNT and CDR2 YYREEE (reference sequence). V was cut by 0 bases and J by 0 bases, with 10 bases left in between. CDR3 protein: CASSLEVASSYEQYF. CDR3 DNA: TGTGCCAGCAGCTTGGAGGTAGCCAGCTCCTACGAGCAGTACTTC.

The V call is TRBV4-1, the J call TRBJ2-7, with a possible D match to TRBD2 (5 bases). This CDR3 spans 15 amino acids. The ends were cut back, 5 bases at V and 3 bases at J, with 17 bases in the middle. CDR1 is MGHRA, CDR2 YSYEKL, per germline. This CDR3 reads CASSSPGGRFYEQYF. DNA for the CDR3: TGCGCCAGCAGCTCTCCCGGTGGGAGATTCTACGAGCAGTACTTC.

This chain connects TRBV30 to TRBJ1-2; D is possibly TRBD1 (5 bases). V shed 5 bases and J shed 7 bases, with 20 bases lying between them. CDR3 length equals 14 residues. CDR1 is GTSNPN, CDR2 SVGIG, per germline (reference sequence). Here the CDR3 reads CAWGGPWGRSGYTF. In nucleotides, the CDR3 is TGTGCCTGGGGTGGGCCCTGGGGCAGGAGTGGCTACACCTTC.

The chain carries TRBV14 and TRBJ2-1, with D tentatively TRBD2 (6 bases). The CDR3 consists of 16 residues. V gave up 4 bases and J gave up 2 bases, with 15 bases separating them. Germline values: CDR1 SGHDN, CDR2 FVKESK. In DNA, the CDR3 is TGTGCCAGCAGCCCGGGACTGGCGGGCGCCTACAATGAGCAGTTCTTC. Protein sequence: CASSPGLAGAYNEQFF.

In its sample, this clone was seen a few times. The genes are TRBV5-4 and TRBJ2-7; 14 bases map to TRBD2. The CDR3 runs to 16 residues. V shed 4 bases and J 2 bases; nucleotides not matched to a gene: 5. Germline lookup yields CDR1 SGHNT and CDR2 YYREEE (reference sequence). The DNA of the CDR3 is TGTGCCAGCAGCCTGGGACTAGCGGGAGATGCCTACGAGCAGTACTTC. Its translation: CASSLGLAGDAYEQYF. Full variable domain (missing parts from reference TRBV5-4 and TRBJ2-7): ETGVTQSPTHLIKTRGQQVTLRCSSQSGHNTVSWYQQALGQGPQFIFQYYREEENGRGNFPPRFSGLQFPNYSSELNVNALELDDSALYLCASSLGLAGDAYEQYFGPGTRLTVT.

As regards this clone: The sample has other DNA sequences that encode this CDR3 too. This chain connects TRBV19 to TRBJ2-1; possible D gene TRBD2, 5 bases. The CDR3 sequence is 14 residues long. Trimming took 3 bases from V and 3 from J, leaving 9 bases between them. Germline values: CDR1 LNHDA, CDR2 SQIVND (reference sequence). The CDR3 spells CASSISTSYNEQFF. The DNA for the CDR3 is TGTGCCAGTAGTATTAGTACTAGCTACAATGAGCAGTTCTTC.

The rearrangement links TRBV6-5 to TRBJ1-2; tentative D call: TRBD1 (5 bases). Per the germline V gene, CDR1 is MNHEY and CDR2 is SVGAGI. The CDR3 runs 14 residues. With 2 bases removed from V and 8 bases from J, the gap between germline ends came to 15 bases. Here the CDR3 reads CASSYGGSWDGYTF. CDR3 sequence (DNA): TGTGCCAGCAGTTACGGCGGTTCCTGGGACGGCTACACCTTC.

In DNA form, the CDR3 reads TGTGCCAGCAGTTACTCGGAGTGGACAGACTCCTACGAGCAGTACTTC. Translation: CASSYSEWTDSYEQYF. This chain links TRBV13 with TRBJ2-7, with a tentative D call TRBD1 (6 bases). The germline gives CDR1 PRHDT, CDR2 FYEKMQ (reference sequence). The CDR3 has 16 residues. V dropped 6 bases and J dropped 0 bases, with 18 bases sitting between them.

The chain employs TRBV29-1 and TRBJ2-3, with 7 bases fitting TRBD2. Trimming at V came to 8 bases and at J to 2 bases, leaving 10 bases not matched to a gene. The CDR3 sequence is 14 residues long. Germline V gene data show CDR1 as SQVTM and CDR2 as ANQGSEA. This CDR3 is CSFRGDLNTDTQYF. CDR3 in DNA: TGCAGCTTCCGGGGGGACCTAAACACAGATACGCAGTATTTT.

The gene calls are TRBV10-1 and TRBJ2-1; TRBD1 matches 10 bases. Germline lookup yields CDR1 WNHNN and CDR2 SYGVQD (reference sequence). The V and J ends lost 6 bases and 4 bases, in that order; junction bases with no gene match: 6. CDR3 length: 15 residues. This CDR3 is CASSLGTGDYNEQFF. The CDR3 bases are TGCGCCAGCAGCTTAGGGACAGGGGATTACAATGAGCAGTTCTTC.

This clone has more than one count but fewer than ten. This chain uses TRBV6-4 with TRBJ2-2; D is possibly TRBD2 (6 bases). The CDR3 runs to 15 residues. Trimming took off 3 bases at V and 0 bases at J, with 8 bases between the two ends. CDR1 is MRHNA and CDR2 is SNTAGT in the germline V gene. The CDR3 nucleotides are TGTGCCAGCAGTGATGCGGGAACGAACACCGGGGAGCTGTTTTTT. It yields the protein CASSDAGTNTGELFF.

V and J are TRBV27 and TRBJ1-2, with D perhaps TRBD1 (5 bases). CDR1 is MNHEY and CDR2 is SMNVEV in the germline V gene (reference sequence). The CDR3 is 15 amino acids. V was shortened by 3 bases and J by 2 bases, with 13 bases between the two germline ends. The CDR3 DNA reads as TGTGCCAGCAGTTTCACGAGGGGAAACAACTATGGCTACACCTTC. The encoded protein is CASSFTRGNNYGYTF.

CDR3 region: CSAPRTGQAFF. In DNA, the CDR3 is TGCAGTGCTCCGCGGACAGGGCAAGCTTTCTTT. The rearrangement joins TRBV20-1 to TRBJ1-1; 8 nucleotides align to TRBD1. CDR1 and CDR2 from the germline V gene are DFQATT and SNEGSKA (reference sequence). The CDR3 length is 11 residues. Unmatched junction bases numbered 5, after V lost 5 bases and J lost 9 bases.

The chain is built from TRBV6-5 and TRBJ1-6; D is undetermined. With 4 bases removed from V and 8 bases from J, the gap between germline ends came to 12 bases. In germline, CDR1 is MNHEY, CDR2 SVGAGI. The CDR3 covers 14 residues. CDR3 region: CASSLAAWDSPLHF. As DNA, the CDR3 is TGTGCCAGCAGTTTAGCCGCCTGGGATTCACCCCTCCACTTT.

The chain combines TRBV6-5 with TRBJ2-1; perhaps D is TRBD1 or TRBD2 (5 bases each). The V end was cut by 5 bases, the J end by 3 bases, with 14 bases between. This CDR3 has 15 residues. CDR1 and CDR2 (germline): MNHEY, SVGAGI. CDR3: CASSRTGTGYNEQFF. In nucleotides, the CDR3 is TGTGCCAGCAGTCGCACCGGGACGGGCTACAATGAGCAGTTCTTC.

V usage is TRBV7-6 and J usage is TRBJ1-1; 8 nucleotides match TRBD1. Germline loops: CDR1 SGHVS, CDR2 FNYEAQ. The CDR3 is 14 amino acids. Germline trimming cut 4 bases from V and 5 bases from J; bases unmatched to any gene: 6. The CDR3, as DNA: TGTGCCAGCAGCTCTACAGGGGGTTGGACTGAAGCTTTCTTT. Translated, it gives CASSSTGGWTEAFF.

This chain links TRBV7-9 with TRBJ2-3; D unclear. V was pared by 6 bases and J by 2 bases, with 9 bases between. The CDR3 sequence is 13 residues long. CDR1 and CDR2 (germline): SEHNR, FQNEAQ (reference sequence). The CDR3 reads CASRSGATDTQYF. The CDR3, as DNA: TGTGCCAGCAGGTCCGGAGCCACAGATACGCAGTATTTT. The variable domain in full, completed from reference TRBV7-9 and TRBJ2-3, reads DTGVSQNPRHKITKRGQNVTFRCDPISEHNRLYWYRQTLGQGPEFLTYFQNEAQLEKSRLLSDRFSAERPKGSFSTLEIQRTEQGDSAMYLCASRSGATDTQYFGPGTRLTVL.

V is TRBV5-4 and J is TRBJ2-1; 9 bases are shared with TRBD1. The CDR3 is 14 amino acids. V lost 1 base and J lost 7; bases outside the gene matches: 3. Germline CDR1 SGHNT, CDR2 YYREEE (reference sequence). CDR3 protein: CASSLSGQGNEQFF. Written as DNA, the CDR3 is TGTGCCAGCAGCTTGTCCGGACAGGGGAATGAGCAGTTCTTC.

The chain has TRBV19 and TRBJ1-6; D perhaps matches TRBD1 (6 bases). V was pared by 3 bases and J by 6 bases, with 12 bases between. Germline assignment: CDR1 LNHDA and CDR2 SQIVND (reference sequence). The CDR3 spans 15 residues. CDR3 loop: CASSMWGQGNSPLHF. CDR3 nucleotide sequence: TGTGCCAGTAGTATGTGGGGGCAGGGTAATTCACCCCTCCACTTT.